The 5 T cell receptor beta chains listed next were all sequenced from one sample in a study of T cells in women clearing cervical HPV infection. The method was immunoSEQ multiplex PCR; TCRdb's version includes in-frame clones alone and lacks a portion of them. This sample's table reports around 38,000 clones. The specimen sequenced was blood buffy coat. All receptors come from a woman between 18 and 69 years old with a cervical HPV16 infection that either progressed to CIN3+ or cleared (not recorded which).

As for this clone: The CDR3 goes on 3 residues after the read ends, and that part is filled in from the germline J gene. The chain uses TRBV29-1 and TRBJ1-1; 9 bases fit TRBD1. J was trimmed by 2 bases and V by 4 bases; bases with no gene match: 5. In germline, CDR1 is SQVTM, CDR2 ANQGSEA. This CDR3 spans 14 amino acids. The sequenced CDR3 bases are TGCAGCGTTGTTAAACAGGGGGCCAACACTGAA. The encoded protein is CSVVKQGANTE. The CDR3 in full is CSVVKQGANTEAFF.

As concerns this clone: The DNA ends 3 residues before the CDR3 does, and the rest of the CDR3 is filled in from the germline J gene. The chain carries TRBV20-1 and TRBJ2-5; 7 positions match TRBD2. Germline V gives CDR1 DFQATT, CDR2 SNEGSKA (reference sequence). Unmatched junction bases numbered 11, after V lost 0 bases and J lost 4 bases. The CDR3 extends over 16 amino acids. The CDR3 spells CSARDIGRESGETQYF. The CDR3 bases that were read are TGCAGTGCTAGAGACATTGGGCGGGAGTCAGGAGAGACC.

As regards this clone: The read terminates 3 residues ahead of where the CDR3 ends, so the germline J gene completes it. V is TRBV11-1 and J is TRBJ2-3, with D possibly matching TRBD1 (5 bases). The CDR3 is 14 amino acids. Germline CDR1 and CDR2: SGHAT and FQDESV (reference sequence). Trimming left V 6 bases short and J 1 base short, with 11 bases between. The sequenced CDR3 bases are TGTGCCAGCAGTTCCAGGGTTGGCACAGATACG. This gives the protein CASSSRVGTDT. The entire CDR3 protein is CASSSRVGTDTQYF.

Comments on this clone: The read ends 3 residues before the CDR3 terminus; that terminus is restored from the germline J gene. The chain uses TRBV7-6 and TRBJ1-2; no clear D gene. CDR3 length: 13 amino acids. V lost 10 bases to trimming and J lost 7 bases, with 19 bases between them. Germline assignment: CDR1 SGHVS and CDR2 FNYEAQ. The CDR3 loop is CATVGGAAGGYTF. The DNA read from the CDR3 is TGTGCCACCGTTGGAGGCGCTGCAGGTGGC.

With respect to this clone: The observed sequence ends 3 residues before the CDR3 terminus, with the missing tail filled in from the germline J gene. The chain recombines TRBV4-1 with TRBJ2-1, with 9 bases that match TRBD2. Germline loops: CDR1 MGHRA, CDR2 YSYEKL. V was clipped by 1 base and J by 6 bases; unmatched bases: 4. The CDR3 contains 15 residues. The part of the CDR3 DNA that was read is TGCGCCAGCAGCCAAGTTAGCGGGAGCGGCAATGAG. Its protein product is CASSQVSGSGNE. The complete CDR3 sequence is CASSQVSGSGNEQFF.